Sequencing of this T cell receptor beta chain was carried out in a study of CD8 T cells in ankylosing spondylitis. Whole-study findings and limits: Matched synovial fluid from ankylosing spondylitis patients was reported to be enriched for disease-linked clones. Reactive arthritis synovial fluid and blood previously showed some of these motif variants. Ankylosing spondylitis blood seemed to carry a telltale TCR beta motif made of eight or nine highly homologous variants.

As the method for making TCR beta libraries, quantitative 5'-RACE with molecular barcodes was used. TCRdb fed the 5' RACE reads into MiXCR, producing one record per CDR3 protein. The table includes about 540,000 distinct CDR3 sequences, 12% detected once. There are a few counts of this clonotype. Its antigen is as yet unknown. The CDR3 is 14 amino acids. V lost 3 bases to trimming and J lost 2 bases; unmatched junction nucleotides: 4. Germline loops: CDR1 SQVTM, CDR2 ANQGSEA. Material: blood, either unsorted or a sorted T cell fraction (not recorded which). This TCR came from a male donor with ankylosing spondylitis. The genes are TRBV29-1 and TRBJ2-3; TRBD1 matches 8 bases. The CDR3, as DNA: TGCAGCGTTGATGACAGGGGACTCACAGATACGCAGTATTTT. It specifies CSVDDRGLTDTQYF.